This T cell receptor (beta chain) comes out of a study of T-cell reconstitution after alpha-beta-depleted transplantation in children (dated by TCRdb to about 2016). At the level of the whole study: Using TCR repertoire profiling, the study quantitatively followed how T-cell immune reconstitution unfolded in children after TCRalphabeta/CD19-depleted allogeneic hematopoietic cell transplantation. The full study reports these points: The high TCRbeta diversity at day 60 in some patients was ascribed to recipient T cells and intrathymic progenitors that had survived conditioning. The frequencies of hyperexpanded clones fell over the following months, and after one year, T-cell counts and TCRbeta diversity were mostly attributed to newly produced T cells. Apparently early alphabetaT-cell count recovery about two months after transplant reportedly relied on only several hundred rapidly expanded clones derived from non-depleted graft cells.

Libraries were built with PCR. Data came from an Illumina HiSeq 2500. To normalize quantification of the TCRbeta repertoire, the TCR libraries were built with molecular barcoding that relied on unique molecular identifiers. TCRdb trimmed the raw reads at Q25, called clones with MiXCR and kept productive beta chains. Entries are consolidated by CDR3 protein sequence, retaining the most common genes and DNA. In this sample the table shows roughly 400,000 distinct CDR3 sequences, 43% of which occur a single time. The ten largest clones represent around 29% of the sample. V is cut by 6 bases and J by 4 bases, and the space between the germline ends is 16 bases. According to the germline V gene (reference sequence), CDR1 reads MNHEY and CDR2 reads SMNVEV. Its CDR3 holds 15 amino acids, cysteine through phenylalanine. The kept DNA is CDR3 alone, 45 bases in frame from the first base. This clonotype has a handful of counts. It has no known antigen specificity. Nothing much larger sits one base from this clone, and base qualities are not available.

Per the publication, the treatment or condition label means: allogeneic hematopoietic cell transplantation with graft depleted of TCRalphabeta T cells and CD19 B cells. The children who served as transplant recipients had been given grafts of TCRalphabeta/CD19-depleted allogeneic hematopoietic cells. The receptor chain draws on TRBV27 and TRBJ2-1; the D region possibly corresponds to TRBD2 (5 bases align). The sequence derives from a girl aged 2-10 years with aplastic anemia, due to receive a stem cell transplant. The material was PBMCs, obtained before TCRalphabeta/CD19-depleted stem cell transplant. Here is the DNA: TGTGCCAGCAGCCTCGTAACGGGAACGTACAATGAGCAGTTCTTC. The translation is CASSLVTGTYNEQFF.